The 31 T cell receptor beta chains listed next were all sequenced from one sample in a study of CD8+CD57+ T cells in acquired aplastic anemia. Selection for sequencing was limited to patients who had shown CD8+CD57+ cell expansion by flow cytometry. Genomic DNA templated the TCR beta VDJ and CDR3 profiling. MiXCR, applied by TCRdb to the reads, yields one record per CDR3 protein. The sample holds 180,000 or so distinct CDR3 sequences, 48% seen once. The specimen was sorted CD4+, CD8+, or CD8+CD57+ T cells (not recorded which) from PBMCs. The receptors shown here come from a human donor with aplastic anemia.

There are many counts of this clonotype. The chain employs TRBV6-5 and TRBJ1-2; D is unresolved. Germline values: CDR1 MNHEY, CDR2 SVGAGI. V was clipped by 2 bases and J by 8 bases, with 6 bases between them. The CDR3 length is 11 residues. The DNA for the CDR3 is TGTGCCAGCAGTTACGAAGGGGGCTACACCTTC. This gives the protein CASSYEGGYTF.

The chain recombines TRBV9 with TRBJ2-3; 10 bases map to TRBD2. The V gene's germline CDR1 is SGDLS and CDR2 YYNGEE. Trimming cost V 1 base and J 1 base; bases outside gene matches: 9. The CDR3 runs 18 residues. The DNA for the CDR3 is TGTGCCAGCAGCGTACTAGCGGGGGCCCTCCCCGGCACAGATACGCAGTATTTT. Encoded protein: CASSVLAGALPGTDTQYF.

The chain couples TRBV5-1 to TRBJ2-5, with 11 nucleotides matching TRBD1. CDR3 length: 14 amino acids. Germline-derived CDR1 and CDR2 are SGHRS and YFSETQ. V lost 7 bases, J lost 3 bases, and 5 bases stayed unmatched. The CDR3 bases are TGCGCCAGCGCACCGGGACAGGGGGAAGAGACCCAGTACTTC. Its translation is CASAPGQGEETQYF.

This clonotype was seen ten or more times. V gene TRBV14 combines with J gene TRBJ2-1; D not resolved. The CDR3 is 14 residues long. Germline V CDR1 and CDR2: SGHDN, FVKESK. V lost 2 bases to trimming and J lost 13 bases, with 18 bases between them. The CDR3 DNA reads TGTGCCAGCAGCCAATACCTGCTCGATACTCCCCAGTTCTTC. Amino acids: CASSQYLLDTPQFF.

The J gene is TRBJ2-1, the V gene TRBV5-6, with TRBD2 identical over 7 bases. In germline, CDR1 is SGHDT, CDR2 YYEEEE. V lost 4 bases to trimming and J lost 4 bases; unmatched junction nucleotides: 8. CDR3 length equals 15 residues. Written as DNA, the CDR3 is TGTGCCAGCAGCCCTTTCGGGACTACATACAATGAGCAGTTCTTC. As protein: CASSPFGTTYNEQFF.

This clonotype was detected only a few times. The chain joins TRBV6-1 to TRBJ2-4; D remains unclear. Germline assignment: CDR1 MNHNS and CDR2 SASEGT. The CDR3 runs 12 residues. With 5 bases removed from V and 4 bases from J, the gap between germline ends came to 6 bases. The CDR3 DNA sequence: TGTGCCAGCAGTATAGGGAAAAACATTCAGTACTTC. This encodes CASSIGKNIQYF.

The V gene is TRBV7-6, the J gene TRBJ2-5; D is possibly TRBD2 (5 bases). This CDR3 has 14 amino acids. Germline CDR1 reads SGHVS; CDR2 reads FNYEAQ. V was trimmed by 3 bases and J by 2 bases, leaving 10 bases between them. The CDR3 reads CASSLAGRQETQYF. DNA for the CDR3: TGTGCCAGCAGCTTGGCGGGCAGACAAGAGACCCAGTACTTC.

The chain couples TRBV15 to TRBJ2-7; tentative D call: TRBD1 (5 bases). Looked up from germline, CDR1 is LNHNV and CDR2 is YYDKDF (reference sequence). Trimming cost V 4 bases and J 7 bases, with 14 bases left between them. The CDR3 consists of 13 residues. DNA of the CDR3: TGTGCCACCAGCACGGGCACATGGACAGAGCAGTACTTC. Its translation is CATSTGTWTEQYF. Combining the CDR3 with reference TRBV15 and TRBJ2-7 gives the whole variable domain DAMVIQNPRYQVTQFGKPVTLSCSQTLNHNVMYWYQQKSSQAPKLLFHYYDKDFNNEADTPDNFQSRRPNTSFCFLDIRSPGLGDTAMYLCATSTGTWTEQYFGPGTRLTVT.

V gene TRBV3-1 combines with J gene TRBJ2-2; 12 bases match TRBD2. Trimming at V came to 1 base and at J to 3 bases, leaving 9 bases not matched to a gene. Germline-derived CDR1 and CDR2 are LGHDT and YNNKEL (reference sequence). CDR3 length: 19 amino acids. CDR3 nucleotides: TGTGCCAGCAGCCAAGGACTAGCGGGAGTTATGGGCGACACCGGGGAGCTGTTTTTT. It specifies CASSQGLAGVMGDTGELFF.

This clonotype was picked up many times. V is TRBV12-3 or TRBV12-4 and J is TRBJ2-2; a possible D gene is TRBD2 (7 bases). CDR3 length: 15 amino acids. V lost 8 bases, J lost 0 bases, and 13 bases lay in between. The DNA of the CDR3 is TGTGCCAGCCGCACGGGGGGCGCGAACACCGGGGAGCTGTTTTTT. It specifies CASRTGGANTGELFF.

Comment on this clonotype: With a much larger clone just one base away, this may be a read error. The chain is built from TRBV5-5 and TRBJ2-3; TRBD1 matches at 7 bases. CDR1 is SGHKS, CDR2 YYEKEE, per germline (reference sequence). This CDR3 has 15 amino acids. The CDR3 DNA reads TGTGCCAGCAGCTTAGTGACAGGGATTGGTGATACGCAGTGTTTT. Its protein product is CASSLVTGIGDTQCF. Filled out from reference TRBV5-5 and TRBJ2-3, the complete variable domain reads DAGVTQSPTHLIKTRGQQVTLRCSPISGHKSVSWYQQVLGQGPQFIFQYYEKEERGRGNFPDRFSARQFPNYSSELNVNALLLGDSALYLCASSLVTGIGDTQCFGPGTRLTVL.

This rearrangement joins TRBV7-8 to TRBJ2-3; 11 bases match TRBD2. Germline trimming cut 6 bases from V and 4 bases from J; bases unmatched to any gene: 3. Per germline, CDR1 SGHVS and CDR2 FQNEAQ. The CDR3 extends over 14 amino acids. The CDR3 reads CASSRLAGPDTQYF. CDR3 DNA sequence: TGTGCCAGCAGTAGACTAGCGGGGCCAGATACGCAGTATTTT. Complete variable domain (other parts from reference TRBV7-8 and TRBJ2-3): GAGVSQSPRYKVAKRGQDVALRCDPISGHVSLFWYQQALGQGPEFLTYFQNEAQLDKSGLPSDRFFAERPEGSVSTLKIQRTQQEDSAVYLCASSRLAGPDTQYFGPGTRLTVL.

This chain joins TRBV24-1 and TRBJ1-2; tentative D call: TRBD1 (5 bases). The CDR3 covers 16 residues. Per germline, CDR1 KGHDR and CDR2 SFDVKD. With 7 bases removed from V and 0 bases from J, the gap between germline ends came to 17 bases. CDR3 DNA sequence: TGTGCCACCAGGGGATCCGGGACTGAGACTAACTATGGCTACACCTTC. Encoded protein: CATRGSGTETNYGYTF.

Worth noting for this clonotype: The junction and the germline gene differ at one end; a read error may be behind it. The chain recombines TRBV29-1 with TRBJ2-7; 7 bases line up with TRBD2. Germline V gives CDR1 SQVTM, CDR2 ANQGSEA. The CDR3 is made up of 11 amino acids. The CDR3 region has the DNA TGCAGCGCCGGGGGGACTTACGAGCAGTGCTTC. Encoded protein: CSAGGTYEQCF.

Only a few counts were recorded for this clonotype. The genes are TRBV28 and TRBJ1-5; 7 bases fit TRBD1. The V segment lost 4 bases and the J segment 3 bases; nucleotides outside the gene matches: 6. The CDR3 extends over 15 amino acids. CDR1 and CDR2 (germline): MDHEN, SYDVKM. This CDR3 reads CASSWGDRDNQPQHF. DNA of the CDR3: TGTGCCAGCAGTTGGGGAGACAGGGACAATCAGCCCCAGCATTTT.

This chain connects TRBV19 to TRBJ2-7; D is possibly TRBD1 (5 bases). V was trimmed by 4 bases and J by 4 bases, leaving 8 bases between them. CDR1 is LNHDA and CDR2 is SQIVND in the germline V gene (reference sequence). This CDR3 has 12 residues. For the CDR3, the DNA is TGTGCCAGTAGTAACGCAGGGTACGAGCAGTACTTC. Translating gives CASSNAGYEQYF.

This clonotype was seen repeatedly, ten times or more. This chain uses TRBV7-3 with TRBJ2-1; TRBD1 matches 7 bases. The junction had 7 bases not matched to a gene; V was cut back by 5 bases and J by 6 bases. CDR3 length: 14 residues. In germline, CDR1 is SGHTA, CDR2 FQGTGA. The CDR3 DNA reads TGTGCCAGCAGCCCCCGGCCAGGGGGCAATGAGCAGTTCTTC. Amino acids: CASSPRPGGNEQFF.

A note on this clonotype: A read error may explain this, as a much larger clone is one base away. This sequence joins TRBV7-2 and TRBJ1-6; no definite D call. Germline loops: CDR1 SGHTA, CDR2 FQGNSA. V lost 6 bases and J 8 bases, leaving 8 bases between the germline ends. The CDR3 is 12 residues long. CDR3 in amino acids: CASSSRDSPLHF. The CDR3 nucleotides read TGTGCCAGCAGTTCACGGGATTCACCCCTCCACTTT.

This clonotype was seen many times. The chain joins TRBV4-2 to TRBJ2-3, with 8 bases aligning to TRBD2. The trim removed 1 base at V and 2 bases at J, leaving 5 bases unmatched. CDR1 LGHNA and CDR2 YNFKEQ come from the germline V gene. This CDR3 has 16 amino acids. The CDR3 bases are TGTGCCAGCAGCCAAGTTTCGGGAGGGTACACAGATACGCAGTATTTT. Protein product: CASSQVSGGYTDTQYF.

This clonotype was seen at least ten times. In nucleotides, the CDR3 is TGTGCCAGCAGTTACCCGGGACAGGGATTTGAAAAACTGTTTTTT. It codes for CASSYPGQGFEKLFF. The V gene is TRBV6-5, the J gene TRBJ1-4, with TRBD1 identical over 9 bases. The CDR3 covers 15 residues. CDR1 and CDR2 (germline): MNHEY, SVGAGI. The junction had 5 bases not matched to a gene; V was cut back by 2 bases and J by 7 bases.

Many counts were recorded for this clonotype. The chain employs TRBV24-1 and TRBJ1-2, with 7 bases identical to TRBD1. Germline V gene lookup returns CDR1 KGHDR and CDR2 SFDVKD. The CDR3 runs to 15 residues. Trimming at V came to 4 bases and at J to 0 bases, leaving 4 bases not matched to a gene. CDR3 DNA sequence: TGTGCCACCAGTGACCGACAGGGCCCTAACTATGGCTACACCTTC. It yields the protein CATSDRQGPNYGYTF.

This clonotype was observed many times. The CDR3 sequence is CASSLIPPVDEQFF. CDR3 DNA: TGTGCCAGCAGCCTCATCCCGCCTGTCGATGAGCAGTTCTTC. This chain links TRBV2 with TRBJ2-1; D gene ambiguous. The germline V gene has CDR1 SNHLY and CDR2 FYNNEI. This CDR3 spans 14 amino acids. V was trimmed by 6 bases and J by 8 bases, leaving 17 bases between them.

This chain joins TRBV2 and TRBJ2-5; the D is unclear. Germline V lookup: CDR1 SNHLY, CDR2 FYNNEI. The CDR3 has 11 amino acids. V was clipped by 2 bases and J by 5 bases, with 3 bases between them. The CDR3, as DNA: TGTGCCAGCAGTGAATATGAGACCCAGTACTTC. Protein: CASSEYETQYF.

The genes are TRBV11-1 and TRBJ2-1; D might be TRBD2 (6 bases). This CDR3 spans 14 amino acids. The germline V gene has CDR1 SGHAT and CDR2 FQDESV (reference sequence). The V gene lost 6 bases and the J gene lost 7 bases, with 16 bases spanning the gap. The CDR3: CASRLAPILNEQFF. The CDR3 bases are TGTGCCAGCAGACTAGCCCCTATCCTTAATGAGCAGTTCTTC.

This clonotype was seen repeatedly, ten times or more. The chain combines TRBV7-8 with TRBJ2-7, with TRBD1 matching over 10 bases. CDR3 length: 14 residues. Germline values: CDR1 SGHVS, CDR2 FQNEAQ. Losses at the gene ends were 5 bases for V and 4 bases for J; bases not matched to a gene: 5. CDR3 sequence: CASSLDRGQYEQYF. The CDR3 DNA is TGTGCCAGCAGCCTCGACAGGGGGCAGTACGAGCAGTACTTC.

DNA of the CDR3: TGCAGCGTTGACAGCGGGGGGGCTTGGGAGCAGTTCTTC. This gives the protein CSVDSGGAWEQFF. The chain employs TRBV20-1 and TRBJ2-1; 10 nucleotides line up with TRBD2. The germline V gene has CDR1 DFQATT and CDR2 SNEGSKA (reference sequence). CDR3 length: 13 residues.

In its sample, this clonotype was seen many times. The chain is built from TRBV20-1 and TRBJ1-2; 7 nucleotides align to TRBD1. From germline, CDR1 is DFQATT and CDR2 SNEGSKA (reference sequence). This CDR3 has 13 residues. The trim removed 4 bases at V and 1 base at J, leaving 3 bases unmatched. CDR3 in DNA: TGCAGTGCTAAGGGACAGAATAACTATGGCTACACCTTC. It specifies CSAKGQNNYGYTF.

The chain combines TRBV29-1 with TRBJ1-1, with a possible D match to TRBD1 (5 bases). The V gene lost 4 bases and the J gene lost 3 bases, with 12 bases spanning the gap. CDR3 size: 13 residues. From germline, CDR1 is SQVTM and CDR2 ANQGSEA. CDR3 DNA sequence: TGCAGCGTTGCGGTGGGGCGTGACACTGAAGCTTTCTTT. As protein: CSVAVGRDTEAFF.

Ten or more counts support this clonotype. This rearrangement joins TRBV19 to TRBJ1-3; no definite D call. The CDR3 extends over 13 amino acids. Deletions cut 3 bases from V and 4 bases from J, with 7 bases between. Germline V CDR1 and CDR2: LNHDA, SQIVND (reference sequence). The CDR3 spells CASSIWLGNTIYF. CDR3 bases: TGTGCCAGTAGTATCTGGTTGGGAAACACCATATATTTT.

To note about this clonotype: This may be a read error: a much more frequent sequence differs by one nucleotide. This likely comes from a read error, as the CDR3 has no conserved phenylalanine or tryptophan at its end. The V call is TRBV7-2, the J call TRBJ2-5; D is unresolved. Per germline, CDR1 SGHTA and CDR2 FQGNSA. Trimming pared 8 bases from V and 1 base from J, leaving 8 bases between. This CDR3 contains 12 residues. CDR3 protein: CASSYSQETQYL. CDR3 nucleotide sequence: TGTGCCAGCTCCTATTCCCAAGAGACCCAGTACCTC.

This clonotype was seen at least ten times. This chain uses TRBV10-2 with TRBJ2-3; 12 nucleotides agree with TRBD2. The length of the CDR3 is 17 residues. CDR1 and CDR2 from the germline V gene are WSHSY and SAAADI. Germline trimming cut 5 bases from V and 2 bases from J; bases unmatched to any gene: 8. The CDR3 sequence is CASSWGASGGVTDTQYF. CDR3 nucleotides: TGCGCCAGCAGTTGGGGCGCTAGCGGGGGGGTCACAGATACGCAGTATTTT.